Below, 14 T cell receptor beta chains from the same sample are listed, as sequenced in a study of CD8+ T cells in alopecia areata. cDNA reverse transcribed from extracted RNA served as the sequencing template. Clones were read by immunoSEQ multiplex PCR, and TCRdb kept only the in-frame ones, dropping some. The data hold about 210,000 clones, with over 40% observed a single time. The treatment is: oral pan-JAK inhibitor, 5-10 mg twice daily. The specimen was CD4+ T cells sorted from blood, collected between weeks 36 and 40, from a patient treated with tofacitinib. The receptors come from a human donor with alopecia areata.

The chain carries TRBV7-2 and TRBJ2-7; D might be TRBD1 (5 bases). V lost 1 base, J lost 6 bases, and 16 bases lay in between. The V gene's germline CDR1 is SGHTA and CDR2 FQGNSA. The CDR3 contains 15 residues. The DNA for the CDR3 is TGTGCCAGCAGCTTAGTTAGGGGCCTCCCGGGCGAGCAGTACTTC. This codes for CASSLVRGLPGEQYF.

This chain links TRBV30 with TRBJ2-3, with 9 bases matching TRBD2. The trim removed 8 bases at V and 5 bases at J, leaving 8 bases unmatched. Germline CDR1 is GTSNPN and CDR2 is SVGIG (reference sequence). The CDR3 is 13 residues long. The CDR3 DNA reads TGTGCCGGCGGGAGGGAGTTGGGAGATACGCAGTATTTT. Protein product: CAGGRELGDTQYF.

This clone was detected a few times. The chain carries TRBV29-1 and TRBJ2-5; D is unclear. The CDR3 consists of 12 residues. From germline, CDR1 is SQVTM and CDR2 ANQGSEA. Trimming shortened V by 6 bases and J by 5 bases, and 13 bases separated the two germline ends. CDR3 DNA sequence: TGCAGCGTCGCGATAGGAATGGAGACCCAGTACTTC. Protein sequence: CSVAIGMETQYF.

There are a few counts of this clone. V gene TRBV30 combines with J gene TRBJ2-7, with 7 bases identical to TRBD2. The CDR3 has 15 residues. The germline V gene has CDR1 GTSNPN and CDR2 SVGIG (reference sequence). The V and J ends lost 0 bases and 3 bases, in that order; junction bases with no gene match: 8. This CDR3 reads CAWSVRSGRLYEQYF. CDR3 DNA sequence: TGTGCCTGGAGTGTACGTTCCGGGAGGCTCTACGAGCAGTACTTC.

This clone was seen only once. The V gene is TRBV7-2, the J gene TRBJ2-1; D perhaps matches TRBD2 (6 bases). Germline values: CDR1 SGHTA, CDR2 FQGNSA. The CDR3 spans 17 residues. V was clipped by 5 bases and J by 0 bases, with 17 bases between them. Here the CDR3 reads CASSPLWPGSSYNEQFF. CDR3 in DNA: TGTGCCAGCAGCCCGCTCTGGCCCGGGAGCTCCTACAATGAGCAGTTCTTC.

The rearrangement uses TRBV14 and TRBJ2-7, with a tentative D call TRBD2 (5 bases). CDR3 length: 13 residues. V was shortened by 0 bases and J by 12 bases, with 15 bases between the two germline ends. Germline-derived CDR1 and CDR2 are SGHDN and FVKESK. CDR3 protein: CASSQDPRGILYF. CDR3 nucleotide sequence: TGTGCCAGCAGCCAAGACCCTCGGGGAATCCTGTACTTC.

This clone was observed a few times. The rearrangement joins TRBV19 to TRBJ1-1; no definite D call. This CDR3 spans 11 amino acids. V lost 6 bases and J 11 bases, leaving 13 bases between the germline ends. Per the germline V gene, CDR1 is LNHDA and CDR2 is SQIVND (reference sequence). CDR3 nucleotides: TGTGCCAGTAGGACAACTCTGTCGGCTTTCTTT. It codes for CASRTTLSAFF.

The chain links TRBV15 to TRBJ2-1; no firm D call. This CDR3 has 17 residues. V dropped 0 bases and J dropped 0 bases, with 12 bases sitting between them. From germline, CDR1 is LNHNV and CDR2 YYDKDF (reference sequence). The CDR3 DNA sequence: TGTGCCACCAGCAGAGACTACAAGACAAGCTCCTACAATGAGCAGTTCTTC. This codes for CATSRDYKTSSYNEQFF.

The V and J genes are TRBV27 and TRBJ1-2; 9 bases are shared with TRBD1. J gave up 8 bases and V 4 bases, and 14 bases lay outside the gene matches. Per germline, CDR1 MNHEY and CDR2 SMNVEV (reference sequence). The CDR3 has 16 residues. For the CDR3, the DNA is TGTGCCAGCAGTTCTAGGACAGGGGTCGCAATATTCGGCTACACCTTC. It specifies CASSSRTGVAIFGYTF.

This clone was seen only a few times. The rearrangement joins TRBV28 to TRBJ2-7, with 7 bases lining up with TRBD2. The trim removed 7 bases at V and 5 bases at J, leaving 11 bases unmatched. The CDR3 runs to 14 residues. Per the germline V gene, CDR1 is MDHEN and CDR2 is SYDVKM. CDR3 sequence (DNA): TGTGCCAGCATCCAAAAGCGGGGAAGTGACGAGCAGTACTTC. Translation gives CASIQKRGSDEQYF.

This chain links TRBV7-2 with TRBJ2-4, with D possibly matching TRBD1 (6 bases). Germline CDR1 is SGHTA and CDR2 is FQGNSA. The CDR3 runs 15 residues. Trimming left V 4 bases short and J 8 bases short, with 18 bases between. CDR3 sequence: CASSSSGTFSDIQYF. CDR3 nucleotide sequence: TGTGCCAGCAGCTCCAGTGGGACATTCTCCGACATTCAGTACTTC.

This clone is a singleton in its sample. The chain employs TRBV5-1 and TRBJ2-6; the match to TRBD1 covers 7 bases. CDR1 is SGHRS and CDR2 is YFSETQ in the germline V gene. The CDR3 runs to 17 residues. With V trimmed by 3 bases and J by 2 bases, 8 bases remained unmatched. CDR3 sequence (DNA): TGCGCCAGCAGCTCACACAGGGGCGTTGCTGGGGCCAACGTCCTGACTTTC. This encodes CASSSHRGVAGANVLTF. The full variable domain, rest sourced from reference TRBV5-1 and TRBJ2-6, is KAGVTQTPRYLIKTRGQQVTLSCSPISGHRSVSWYQQTPGQGLQFLFEYFSETQRNKGNFPGRFSGRQFSNSRSEMNVSTLELGDSALYLCASSSHRGVAGANVLTFGAGSRLTVL.

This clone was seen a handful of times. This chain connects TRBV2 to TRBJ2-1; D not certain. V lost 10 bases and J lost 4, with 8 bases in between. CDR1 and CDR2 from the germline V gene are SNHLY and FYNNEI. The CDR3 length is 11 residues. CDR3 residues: CATGLYNEQFF. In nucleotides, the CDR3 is TGTGCCACCGGGCTGTACAATGAGCAGTTCTTC.

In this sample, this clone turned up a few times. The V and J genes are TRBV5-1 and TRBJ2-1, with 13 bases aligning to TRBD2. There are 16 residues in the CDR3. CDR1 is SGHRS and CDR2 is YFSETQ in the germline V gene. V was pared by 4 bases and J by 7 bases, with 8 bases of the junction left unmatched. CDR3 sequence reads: CASSAVGLAGENEQFF. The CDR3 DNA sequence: TGCGCCAGCAGCGCAGTAGGACTAGCGGGAGAAAATGAGCAGTTCTTC.